This TCR beta chain was recorded in a study of OX40 agonist ivuxolimab in advanced cancers. Study-level background: Ivuxolimab, which is an agonistic anti-OX40 (CD134) antibody, was administered to the patients. Broader study findings: Certain nonresponders likewise exhibited a low normalized T-cell clonal expansion.

Assay: immunoSEQ multiplex PCR; the TCRdb copy retains only in-frame clones and omits some. The table shows 20,000 to 25,000 clones, with around 90% occurring only once. On this clone: The antigen remains undetermined.

Autoimmune disease history or systemic immunosuppression was exclusionary. Source: CD4+ or CD8+ T cells sorted from blood, taken in a trial of the OX40 agonist ivuxolimab. This TCR came from an adult with an advanced solid tumor such as melanoma, head and neck, liver or kidney cancer.

In DNA, the CDR3 is TGTGCCAGCACCTTGGGGGGACAGGGAGGAGATACGCAGTATTTT. Protein: CASTLGGQGGDTQYF. The rearrangement joins TRBV28 to TRBJ2-3, with 9 bases that match TRBD1. From germline, CDR1 is MDHEN and CDR2 SYDVKM. The CDR3 sequence is 15 residues long. The junction had 10 bases not matched to a gene; V was cut back by 7 bases and J by 5 bases.